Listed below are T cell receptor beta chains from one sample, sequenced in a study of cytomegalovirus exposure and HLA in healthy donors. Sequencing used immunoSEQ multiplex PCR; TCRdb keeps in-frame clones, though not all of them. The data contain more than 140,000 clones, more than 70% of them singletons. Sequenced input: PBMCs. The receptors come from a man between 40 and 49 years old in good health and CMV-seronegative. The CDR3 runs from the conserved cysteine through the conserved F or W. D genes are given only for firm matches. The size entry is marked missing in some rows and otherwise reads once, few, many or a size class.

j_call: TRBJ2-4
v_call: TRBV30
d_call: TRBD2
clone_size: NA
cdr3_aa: CAWNLAGYKNIQYF
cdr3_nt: TGTGCCTGGAACCTAGCGGGCTACAAAAACATTCAGTACTTC

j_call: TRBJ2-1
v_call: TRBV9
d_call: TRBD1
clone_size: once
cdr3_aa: CASSPQGARFMDEQFF
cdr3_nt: TGTGCCAGCAGCCCACAGGGGGCGAGGTTTATGGATGAGCAGTTCTTC

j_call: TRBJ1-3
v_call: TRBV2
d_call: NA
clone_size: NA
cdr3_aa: CASSEVGGSSGNTIYF
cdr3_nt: TGTGCCAGCAGTGAAGTGGGGGGAAGCTCTGGAAACACCATATATTTT

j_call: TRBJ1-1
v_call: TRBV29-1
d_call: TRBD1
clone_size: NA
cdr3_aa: CSAQSLGQGKTEAFF
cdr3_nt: TGCAGCGCCCAATCCCTTGGACAGGGTAAGACTGAAGCTTTCTTT

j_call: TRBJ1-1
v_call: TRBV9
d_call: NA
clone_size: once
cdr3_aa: CASSVTGNTEAFF
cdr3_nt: TGTGCCAGCAGCGTAACAGGGAACACTGAAGCTTTCTTT

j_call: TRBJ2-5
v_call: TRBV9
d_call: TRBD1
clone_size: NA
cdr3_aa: CASTETGGETQYF
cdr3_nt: TGTGCCAGCACTGAGACAGGGGGGGAGACCCAGTACTTC

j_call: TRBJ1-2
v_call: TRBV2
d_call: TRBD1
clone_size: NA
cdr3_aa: CASGDRETGYTF
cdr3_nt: TGTGCCAGCGGTGACAGGGAAACTGGCTACACCTTC

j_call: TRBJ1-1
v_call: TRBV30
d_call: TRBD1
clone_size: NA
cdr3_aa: CAWSRGQGDTEAFF
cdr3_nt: TGTGCCTGGAGTCGCGGACAGGGGGACACTGAAGCTTTCTTT

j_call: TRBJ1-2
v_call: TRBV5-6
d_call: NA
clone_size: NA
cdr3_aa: CASSFGREQGYTF
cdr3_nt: TGTGCCAGCAGCTTCGGGAGGGAACAGGGCTACACCTTC

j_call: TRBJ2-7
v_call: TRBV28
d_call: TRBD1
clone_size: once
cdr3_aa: CASRPTGSSYEQYF
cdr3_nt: TGTGCCAGCAGACCGACAGGGTCCTCCTACGAGCAGTACTTC

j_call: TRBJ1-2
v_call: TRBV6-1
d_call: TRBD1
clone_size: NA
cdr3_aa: CASSELQGGYYGYTF
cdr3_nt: TGTGCCAGCAGTGAATTGCAGGGGGGCTACTATGGCTACACCTTC

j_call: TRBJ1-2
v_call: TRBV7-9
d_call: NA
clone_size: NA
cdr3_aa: CASSLLRPGWHVYGYTF
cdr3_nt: TGTGCCAGCAGCTTGCTTAGACCCGGGTGGCATGTTTATGGCTACACCTTC

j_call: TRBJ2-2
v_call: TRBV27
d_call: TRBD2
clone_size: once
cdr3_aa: CASSPWASGGNTGELFF
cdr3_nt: TGTGCCAGCAGCCCCTGGGCTAGCGGGGGAAACACCGGGGAGCTGTTTTTT

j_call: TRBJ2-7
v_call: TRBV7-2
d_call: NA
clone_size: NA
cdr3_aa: CASSLAPIEQYF
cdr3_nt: TGTGCCAGCAGCTTAGCCCCTATCGAGCAGTACTTC

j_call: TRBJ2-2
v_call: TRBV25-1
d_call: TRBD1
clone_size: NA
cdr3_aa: CASKGTAYTGELFF
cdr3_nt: TGTGCCAGCAAGGGGACAGCGTACACCGGGGAGCTGTTTTTT

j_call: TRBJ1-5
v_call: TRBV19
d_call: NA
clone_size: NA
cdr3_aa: CASSLLKAQGVGQPQHF
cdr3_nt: TGTGCCAGTAGCCTCCTAAAGGCCCAGGGTGTGGGTCAGCCCCAGCATTTT

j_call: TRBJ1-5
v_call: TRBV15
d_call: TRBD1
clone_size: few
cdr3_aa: CATSLRQGSVQPQHF
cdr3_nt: TGTGCCACCAGCCTAAGACAGGGGTCAGTTCAGCCCCAGCATTTT

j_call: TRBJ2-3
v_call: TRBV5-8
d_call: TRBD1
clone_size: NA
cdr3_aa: CAKGTGQGADTQYF
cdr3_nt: TGTGCCAAGGGGACGGGACAGGGGGCAGATACGCAGTATTTT

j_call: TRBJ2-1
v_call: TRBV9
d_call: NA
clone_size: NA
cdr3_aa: CASSVVGSYNEQFF
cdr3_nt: TGTGCCAGCAGCGTAGTCGGGTCCTACAATGAGCAGTTCTTC

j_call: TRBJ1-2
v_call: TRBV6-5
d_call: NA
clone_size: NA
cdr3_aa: CASRRQLSDGYTF
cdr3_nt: TGTGCCAGCAGACGACAGCTCTCAGATGGCTACACCTTC

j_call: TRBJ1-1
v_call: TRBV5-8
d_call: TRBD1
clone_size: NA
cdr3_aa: CASSLGDRGGTEAFF
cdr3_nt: TGTGCCAGCAGCTTGGGGGACAGGGGTGGAACTGAAGCTTTCTTT

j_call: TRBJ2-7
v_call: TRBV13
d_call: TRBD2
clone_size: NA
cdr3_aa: CASIPAYERGGSSQQYF
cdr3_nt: TGTGCCAGCATCCCCGCTTATGAGCGGGGGGGTTCTAGCCAGCAGTACTTC

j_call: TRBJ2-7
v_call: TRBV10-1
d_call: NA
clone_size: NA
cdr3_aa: CASSESTRGSFGYEQYF
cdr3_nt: TGCGCCAGCAGTGAGTCCACCAGGGGCAGTTTCGGCTACGAGCAGTACTTC

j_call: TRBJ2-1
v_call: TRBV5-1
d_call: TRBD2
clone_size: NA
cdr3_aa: CASSSNRDYNEQFF
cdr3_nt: TGCGCCAGCAGCTCGAACCGGGACTATAATGAGCAGTTCTTC

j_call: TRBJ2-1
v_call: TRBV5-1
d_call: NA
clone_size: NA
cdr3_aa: CASSLASRTLSIEQFF
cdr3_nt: TGCGCCAGCAGCTTAGCCTCACGGACTCTCTCCATTGAGCAGTTCTTC

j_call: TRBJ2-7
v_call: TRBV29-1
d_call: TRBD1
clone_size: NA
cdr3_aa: CSVGTGGHYEQYF
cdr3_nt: TGCAGCGTGGGGACAGGGGGACACTACGAGCAGTACTTC

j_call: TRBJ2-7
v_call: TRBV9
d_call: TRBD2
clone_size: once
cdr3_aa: CASSPRGSGGYEQYF
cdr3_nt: TGTGCCAGCAGCCCCCGGGGTAGCGGGGGTTACGAGCAGTACTTC

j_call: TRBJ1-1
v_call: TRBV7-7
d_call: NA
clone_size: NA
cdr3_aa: CASSIRRTRHAEAFF
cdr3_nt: TGTGCCAGCAGCATCCGACGGACACGCCACGCTGAAGCTTTCTTT

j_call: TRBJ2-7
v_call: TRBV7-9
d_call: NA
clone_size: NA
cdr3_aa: CASSLGRIGQNYEQYF
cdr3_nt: TGTGCCAGCAGCTTAGGGAGGATCGGGCAGAACTACGAGCAGTACTTC

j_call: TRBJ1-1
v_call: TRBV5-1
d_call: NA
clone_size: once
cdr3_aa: CASGAWVQGYTEAFF
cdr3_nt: TGCGCCAGCGGAGCTTGGGTACAGGGATACACTGAAGCTTTCTTT

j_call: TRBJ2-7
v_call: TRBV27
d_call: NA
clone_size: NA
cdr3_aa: CASSPKMELPSYEQYF
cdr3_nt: TGTGCCAGCAGTCCCAAAATGGAGCTCCCTTCCTACGAGCAGTACTTC

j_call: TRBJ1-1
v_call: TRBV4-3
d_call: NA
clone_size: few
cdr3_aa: CASSQDVRQGRTEAFF
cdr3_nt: TGCGCCAGCAGCCAAGATGTCCGGCAGGGCCGGACTGAAGCTTTCTTT

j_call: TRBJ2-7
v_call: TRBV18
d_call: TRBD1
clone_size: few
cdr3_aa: CASSPWDRVGGDYEQYF
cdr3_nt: TGTGCCAGCTCACCTTGGGACAGAGTAGGGGGTGACTACGAGCAGTACTTC

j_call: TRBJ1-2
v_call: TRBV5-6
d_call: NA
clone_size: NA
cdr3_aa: CASSLVAGALGSGYTF
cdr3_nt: TGTGCCAGCAGCTTGGTGGCAGGGGCCTTGGGTAGTGGCTACACCTTC

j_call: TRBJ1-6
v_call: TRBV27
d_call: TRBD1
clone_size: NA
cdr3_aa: CASSFGTGTPLHF
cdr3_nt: TGTGCCAGCAGTTTCGGGACAGGGACACCCCTCCACTTT

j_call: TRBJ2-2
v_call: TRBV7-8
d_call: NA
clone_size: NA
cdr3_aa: CASSPKDPGPDTGELFF
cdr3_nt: TGTGCCAGCAGCCCCAAAGATCCAGGGCCGGACACCGGGGAGCTGTTTTTT

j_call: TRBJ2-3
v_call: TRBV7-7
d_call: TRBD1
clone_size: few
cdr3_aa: CASSLGGTGTDTQYF
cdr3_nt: TGTGCCAGCAGCTTAGGGGGGACAGGGACAGATACGCAGTATTTT

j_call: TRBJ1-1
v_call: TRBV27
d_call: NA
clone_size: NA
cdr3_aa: CASSYTGNTEAFF
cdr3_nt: TGTGCCAGCAGTTACACAGGGAACACTGAAGCTTTCTTT

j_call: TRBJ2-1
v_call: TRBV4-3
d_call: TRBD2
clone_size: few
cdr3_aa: CASSQVPTSGGYNEQFF
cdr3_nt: TGCGCCAGCAGCCAAGTCCCGACTAGCGGGGGTTACAATGAGCAGTTCTTC

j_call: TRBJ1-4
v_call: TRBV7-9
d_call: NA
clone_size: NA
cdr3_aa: CASSPRTSREPTGNEKLFF
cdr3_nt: TGTGCCAGCAGCCCTAGAACTAGTCGGGAACCCACCGGTAATGAAAAACTGTTTTTT

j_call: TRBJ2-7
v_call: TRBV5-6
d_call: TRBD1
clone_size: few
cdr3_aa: CASSSRGRGKYEQYF
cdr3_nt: TGTGCCAGCAGCTCGAGGGGCAGGGGGAAGTACGAGCAGTACTTC

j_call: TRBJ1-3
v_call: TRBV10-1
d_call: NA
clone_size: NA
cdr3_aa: CASSAGHNSGNTIYF
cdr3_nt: TGCGCCAGCAGTGCGGGACACAACTCTGGAAACACCATATATTTT

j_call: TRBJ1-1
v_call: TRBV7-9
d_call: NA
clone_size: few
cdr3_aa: CASSLGPVLDRNTEAFF
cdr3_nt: TGTGCCAGCAGCTTAGGCCCCGTCCTTGACAGAAACACTGAAGCTTTCTTT

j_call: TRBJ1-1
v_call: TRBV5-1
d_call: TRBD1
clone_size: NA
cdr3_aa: CASSQDRANTEAFF
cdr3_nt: TGCGCCAGCAGCCAGGACAGGGCAAACACTGAAGCTTTCTTT

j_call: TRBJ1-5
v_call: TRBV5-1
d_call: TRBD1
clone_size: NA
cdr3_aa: CASSSGTGGYQPQHF
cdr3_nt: TGCGCCAGCAGTTCTGGGACAGGGGGTTATCAGCCCCAGCATTTT

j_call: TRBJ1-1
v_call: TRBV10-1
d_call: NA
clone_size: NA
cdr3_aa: CASNNAENTEAFF
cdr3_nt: TGCGCCAGCAATAACGCGGAGAACACTGAAGCTTTCTTT